The 15 T cell receptor beta chains below all came from one sample that was sequenced in a study of monozygotic twins with inflammatory bowel disease. TCRdb reanalyzed the 5' RACE reads, giving one entry per CDR3 protein sequence and no DNA. This table holds 200,000 to 250,000 distinct CDR3 sequences. The specimen sequenced was blood. Source of these receptors: a human donor with ulcerative colitis or Crohn's disease, or a healthy co-twin of an affected twin (not recorded which).

The chain recombines TRBV5-4 with TRBJ2-5; TCRdb calls TRBD1, which cannot be checked without DNA. Germline values: CDR1 SGHNT, CDR2 YYREEE (reference sequence). CDR3 length: 15 amino acids. CDR3 loop: CASSLSGVVGETQYF.

This chain uses TRBV11-2 with TRBJ2-1; there is no DNA to check the TCRdb D call of TRBD2. CDR3 length: 15 residues. Germline V gene data show CDR1 as SGHAT and CDR2 as FQNNGV. CDR3 amino acids: CASSFGLADYNEQFF.

The V and J genes are TRBV10-3 and TRBJ2-7; TCRdb picks TRBD1, but there is no DNA to check that call. The CDR3 is 13 residues long. The germline gives CDR1 ENHRY, CDR2 SYGVKD. This chain's CDR3 is CAISESPVYEQYF.

The V and J genes are TRBV6-1 and TRBJ2-2. This CDR3 has 16 residues. Germline V lookup: CDR1 MNHNS, CDR2 SASEGT. CDR3 residues: CASTFTGIGNTGELFF.

The chain has TRBV7-9 and TRBJ1-2; TCRdb designates TRBD1, a call that cannot be tested without DNA. The CDR3 is 15 residues long. Looked up from germline, CDR1 is SEHNR and CDR2 is FQNEAQ (reference sequence). CDR3: CAPTAREFTNYGYTF.

V gene TRBV29-1 combines with J gene TRBJ2-2; TCRdb picks TRBD2, but there is no DNA to check that call. From germline, CDR1 is SQVTM and CDR2 ANQGSEA. The CDR3 consists of 13 residues. The CDR3 is CSVGTSNTGELFF.

The chain's CDR3 is CSARWRERPPYEQYF. This chain uses TRBV20-1 with TRBJ2-7; TCRdb calls TRBD2, which cannot be checked without DNA. The CDR3 spans 15 residues. Per the germline V gene, CDR1 is DFQATT and CDR2 is SNEGSKA (reference sequence).

V is TRBV29-1 and J is TRBJ2-1; lacking DNA, the TRBD1 call made by TCRdb goes unchecked. Per the germline V gene, CDR1 is SQVTM and CDR2 is ANQGSEA. The CDR3 is made up of 14 amino acids. CDR3 protein: CSVENRGLDNEQFF.

The chain uses TRBV5-1 and TRBJ1-4; no DNA is available, so the TRBD1 call from TCRdb remains unchecked. The CDR3 has 14 residues. The germline gives CDR1 SGHRS, CDR2 YFSETQ. The CDR3 here is CASSVEGASEKLFF. The full variable domain, in which reference TRBV5-1 and TRBJ1-4 provide the parts outside the CDR3, is KAGVTQTPRYLIKTRGQQVTLSCSPISGHRSVSWYQQTPGQGLQFLFEYFSETQRNKGNFPGRFSGRQFSNSRSEMNVSTLELGDSALYLCASSVEGASEKLFFGSGTQLSVL.

The J gene is TRBJ2-2, the V gene TRBV6-2 or TRBV6-3. This CDR3 is 14 amino acids long. From germline, CDR1 is MNHEY and CDR2 SVGEGT. CDR3 sequence: CASSYGRGTGELFF.

This chain uses TRBV5-1 with TRBJ2-3; no DNA is available, so the TRBD2 call from TCRdb remains unchecked. The CDR3 contains 17 residues. Per the germline V gene, CDR1 is SGHRS and CDR2 is YFSETQ. CDR3 amino acids: CASSPGTSGDFTDTQYF.

V and J are TRBV15 and TRBJ2-7; the TRBD2 assignment by TCRdb is unverifiable without DNA. The CDR3 extends over 18 amino acids. Germline V gene data show CDR1 as LNHNV and CDR2 as YYDKDF (reference sequence). CDR3 region: CATSRDKSSGMITYEQYF.

The rearrangement joins TRBV6-1 to TRBJ2-6. The germline V gene has CDR1 MNHNS and CDR2 SASEGT. This CDR3 has 16 residues. The CDR3 loop is CASIRMGISGANVLTF.

CDR3 sequence: CASRGSTVGPANYGYTF. J is TRBJ1-2 and V is TRBV7-2; the TCRdb call, TRBD1, lacks DNA for checking. CDR3 length: 17 residues. Germline values: CDR1 SGHTA, CDR2 FQGNSA.

CDR3 residues: CASSPGYDRQNQPQHF. This chain links TRBV4-3 with TRBJ1-5; as DNA is missing, the TRBD1 call by TCRdb cannot be tested. Germline assignment: CDR1 LGHNA and CDR2 YSLEER. The CDR3 consists of 16 residues.